A selection of T cell receptor beta chains follows, all from one sample in a study of response to subunit inactivated influenza vaccine. TCRdb processed the RT-PCR reads anew with MiXCR; each CDR3 protein has one entry. The sample contains around 500,000 distinct CDR3 sequences, roughly 9.8% of which appear only once. The sample here was PBMCs from blood, taken 40 to 50 days after vaccination. These receptors came from a man in his fifties who received an inactivated influenza vaccine. Both conserved end residues are part of each CDR3. A D gene is named only where the DNA matches it firmly. A clone size is listed for some rows: how often the clone was seen (once, few, many), or a class if it is expanded.

>TRBJ2-3|NA|TRBV11-2|NA
TGTGCCAGCAGCCTAATGGGGGCAGAGGAAGATACGCAGTATTTT
CASSLMGAEEDTQYF
>TRBJ2-3|few|TRBV28|TRBD2
TGTGCCAGCACCCCACCCGGACTAGCGGGAGTTGGGACGCAGTATTTT
CASTPPGLAGVGTQYF
>TRBJ2-5|many|TRBV3-1|TRBD1
TGTGCCAGCAGCCCACCGGGACAGACCCCTGGCCAGTACTTC
CASSPPGQTPGQYF
>TRBJ2-3|NA|TRBV27|TRBD2
TGTGCCAGCAGTTTCATCGGACTAGCGGGGCCAGATACGCAGTATTTT
CASSFIGLAGPDTQYF
>TRBJ2-5|NA|TRBV11-2|TRBD2
TGTGCCAGCAGCTTAGGACTAGCGGCCTGGGAGACCCAGTACTTC
CASSLGLAAWETQYF
>TRBJ2-5|NA|TRBV21-1|NA
TGTGCCAGCAGCCCTGGGGGGGTCGGAGAGACCCAGTACTTC
CASSPGGVGETQYF
>TRBJ2-3|many|TRBV6-1|NA
TGTGCCAGCAGTGAATTCGGCCCAGGGAGCATTGGAGATACGCAGTATTTT
CASSEFGPGSIGDTQYF
>TRBJ1-1|few|TRBV7-2|NA
TGTGCCAGCAGCTCCGGGGTGGGCACTGAAGCTTTCTTT
CASSSGVGTEAFF
>TRBJ2-7|few|TRBV10-3|TRBD2
TGTGCCACCCAGCGGGAGCTGATCGGTGACGAGCAGTACTTC
CATQRELIGDEQYF
>TRBJ2-3|NA|TRBV7-9|TRBD2
TGTGCCAGCAGCTCCAGGACTAGCGCAGATACGCAGTATTTT
CASSSRTSADTQYF
>TRBJ2-5|few|TRBV11-2|TRBD2
TGTGCCAGCAGCTCTCTAGCGGGGGGGTTTCAGACCCAGTACTTC
CASSSLAGGFQTQYF
>TRBJ2-1|NA|TRBV20-1|NA
TGCAGTGCTAGAGATCGGGCTACCTACAATGAGCAGTTCTTC
CSARDRATYNEQFF
>TRBJ2-7|few|TRBV29-1|TRBD2
TGCAGCGTTGAAGGGGCGGGGGGCCTATGGGAAGAGCAGTACTTC
CSVEGAGGLWEEQYF
>TRBJ2-7|few|TRBV4-3|TRBD2
TGCGCCAGCAGCCATGGACTAGCGCCCGTCTCCTACGAGCAGCACTTC
CASSHGLAPVSYEQHF
>TRBJ1-1|few|TRBV9|NA
TGTGCCAGCAGCGGCGGACGACCGAACACTGAAGCTTTCTTT
CASSGGRPNTEAFF
>TRBJ2-7|few|TRBV29-1|NA
TGCAGCGTTACCGAGGGGGCTAGCGGCCTCAGACGGTGGTACTTC
CSVTEGASGLRRWYF
>TRBJ2-1|NA|TRBV6-5|TRBD2
TGTGCCAGCAGTTACACTATGAGCGGGAGGGTTAATGAGCAGTTCTTC
CASSYTMSGRVNEQFF
>TRBJ2-7|NA|TRBV5-5|NA
TGTGCCAGCAACATTGGGCCGGAAGCCTACGAGCAGTACTTC
CASNIGPEAYEQYF
>TRBJ2-7|many|TRBV4-2|NA
TGTGCCAGCAGCCAAGATCAAGCCGGGGAGCAGTACTTC
CASSQDQAGEQYF
>TRBJ2-2|few|TRBV20-1|NA
TGCAGTGCTAGAGGGTTATTAGCGGAGGGGTCCGGGGAGCTGTTTTTT
CSARGLLAEGSGELFF
>TRBJ2-7|many|TRBV18|TRBD2
TGTGCCAGCTCACCCGAGCGGGAGGGGATGTGGGAGCAGTACTTC
CASSPEREGMWEQYF
>TRBJ1-2|NA|TRBV30|TRBD1
TGTGCCTGGAGTGTACCCCTCGGGACAGGGGGCGACCTCAACTATGGCTACACCTTC
CAWSVPLGTGGDLNYGYTF
>TRBJ2-2|NA|TRBV7-9|TRBD1
TGTGCCAGCAGCAAACGGGACAGGGATCCAAACACCGGGGAGCTGTTTTTT
CASSKRDRDPNTGELFF
>TRBJ2-7|many|TRBV5-1|NA
TGCGCCAGCAGCGCCAGCTCCTACGAGCAGTACTTC
CASSASSYEQYF
>TRBJ2-1|NA|TRBV18|TRBD2
TGTGCCAGCTCACCAAGCGGGACTAGCATTATCAATGAGCAGTTCTTC
CASSPSGTSIINEQFF
>TRBJ2-1|NA|TRBV6-2/TRBV6-3|NA
TGTGCCAGCAGTGAGGGGGATTACAATGAGCAGTTCTTC
CASSEGDYNEQFF
>TRBJ2-1|few|TRBV20-1|TRBD2
TGCAGTGCTAGAGATCTTCGGGAGGGGTGGAATGAGCAGTTCTTC
CSARDLREGWNEQFF
>TRBJ2-1|few|TRBV5-1|NA
TGCGCCAGCAGCTTTGAGGGAGGCTCCTACAATGAGCAGTTCTTC
CASSFEGGSYNEQFF
>TRBJ2-1|few|TRBV12-3/TRBV12-4|NA
TGTGCCAGCAGTTTAGTGGAGGTGCCCTACAATGAGCAGTTCTTC
CASSLVEVPYNEQFF
>TRBJ2-7|many|TRBV10-3|TRBD1
TGTGCCATCAGTGAGTCCCGCGGGACAGGCTACTACGAGCAGTACTTC
CAISESRGTGYYEQYF
>TRBJ2-1|NA|TRBV4-1|NA
TGCGCCAGCAGCCAAGTAGATATAGTCTCCTACAATGAGCAGTTCTTC
CASSQVDIVSYNEQFF
>TRBJ2-1|few|TRBV7-9|TRBD1
TGTGCCAGCAGCCCCGGGACAGGGGGCTCCTACAATGAGCAGTTCTTC
CASSPGTGGSYNEQFF
>TRBJ1-1|NA|TRBV20-1|TRBD1
TGCAGTGCTAGAGACCAGGGGGCTGACACTGAAGCTTTCTTT
CSARDQGADTEAFF
>TRBJ1-4|many|TRBV29-1|NA
TGCACCGCCCGTGGGACTAATGAAAAACTGTTTTTT
CTARGTNEKLFF
>TRBJ2-2|few|TRBV5-1|TRBD2
TGCGCCAGCAGCTTGGATAGCGGGGGGGCCCACGGGGAGCTGTTTTTT
CASSLDSGGAHGELFF
>TRBJ2-7|many|TRBV12-3/TRBV12-4|NA
TGTGCCAGCAGTTTAACGAGGGAGACGAGGGAGCAGTACTTC
CASSLTRETREQYF
>TRBJ2-7|NA|TRBV6-2/TRBV6-3|NA
TGTGCCAGCAGTTACTCTTTCCAGGGCCGCTCCTACGAGCAGTACTTC
CASSYSFQGRSYEQYF
>TRBJ2-1|many|TRBV11-2|NA
TGTGCCAGCAGCTTAGAAAACCTGCGCAGGGGAGAGCAGTTCTTC
CASSLENLRRGEQFF
>TRBJ2-2|NA|TRBV28|TRBD2
TGTGCCAGCGGACTAGCGGGAGGGCCAAACACCGGGGAGCTGTTTTTT
CASGLAGGPNTGELFF
>TRBJ2-5|few|TRBV7-6|TRBD1
TGTGCCAGCAGCCCCATCCCGCAGGGGGCAATCGTCGAGACCCAGTACTTC
CASSPIPQGAIVETQYF
>TRBJ1-5|many|TRBV20-1|TRBD1
TGCAGTGCAAGCGCACAGGGGTATAGCAATCAGCCCCAGCATTTT
CSASAQGYSNQPQHF
>TRBJ1-1|many|TRBV7-2|TRBD1
TGTGCCAGCAGCATAAATCCAGGGGGGATGAACACTGAAGCTTTCTTT
CASSINPGGMNTEAFF
>TRBJ2-7|NA|TRBV29-1|TRBD1
TGCAGCGTTGAGAGACCGGGACAGGGGGCCTACGAGCAGTACTTC
CSVERPGQGAYEQYF
>TRBJ2-1|many|TRBV30|NA
TGTGCCTGGACCTATGACCACAATGAGCAGTTCTTC
CAWTYDHNEQFF
>TRBJ2-3|NA|TRBV5-6|NA
TGTGCCAGCAGCTTGGCAGCGGGCCGGGGGGATACGCAGTATTTT
CASSLAAGRGDTQYF
>TRBJ2-7|few|TRBV20-1|NA
TGCAGTGCTAGAGCTTCGGCAGGGAACTACGAGCAGTACTTC
CSARASAGNYEQYF
>TRBJ2-3|NA|TRBV4-2|TRBD2
TGTGCCAGCAGCCAAGAAGTTGGGACTAGCGGTACAGATACGCAGTATTTT
CASSQEVGTSGTDTQYF
>TRBJ1-3|NA|TRBV9|TRBD1
TGTGCCAGCAGCGTAGAATCGTACAGGGGGCACGGAAACACCATATATTTT
CASSVESYRGHGNTIYF
>TRBJ2-1|many|TRBV20-1|NA
TGCAGTGCGGAACGGGGCAATGAGCAGTTCTTC
CSAERGNEQFF